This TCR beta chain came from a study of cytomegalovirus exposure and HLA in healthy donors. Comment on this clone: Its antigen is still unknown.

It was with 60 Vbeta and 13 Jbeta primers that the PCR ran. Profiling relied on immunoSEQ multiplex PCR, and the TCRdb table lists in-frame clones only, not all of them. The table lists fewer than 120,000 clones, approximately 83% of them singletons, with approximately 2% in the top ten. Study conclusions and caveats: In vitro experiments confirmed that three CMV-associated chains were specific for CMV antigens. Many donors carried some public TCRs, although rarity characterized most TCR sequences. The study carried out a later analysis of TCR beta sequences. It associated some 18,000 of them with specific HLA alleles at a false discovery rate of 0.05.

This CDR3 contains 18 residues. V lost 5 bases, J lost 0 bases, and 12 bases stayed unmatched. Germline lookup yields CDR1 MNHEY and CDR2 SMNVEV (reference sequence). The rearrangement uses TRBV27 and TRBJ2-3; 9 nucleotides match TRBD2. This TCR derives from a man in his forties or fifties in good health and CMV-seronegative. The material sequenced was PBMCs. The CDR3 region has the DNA TGTGCCAGCAGTCCCGCGGGGGGGCCGGGTCCCAGCACAGATACGCAGTATTTT. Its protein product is CASSPAGGPGPSTDTQYF.